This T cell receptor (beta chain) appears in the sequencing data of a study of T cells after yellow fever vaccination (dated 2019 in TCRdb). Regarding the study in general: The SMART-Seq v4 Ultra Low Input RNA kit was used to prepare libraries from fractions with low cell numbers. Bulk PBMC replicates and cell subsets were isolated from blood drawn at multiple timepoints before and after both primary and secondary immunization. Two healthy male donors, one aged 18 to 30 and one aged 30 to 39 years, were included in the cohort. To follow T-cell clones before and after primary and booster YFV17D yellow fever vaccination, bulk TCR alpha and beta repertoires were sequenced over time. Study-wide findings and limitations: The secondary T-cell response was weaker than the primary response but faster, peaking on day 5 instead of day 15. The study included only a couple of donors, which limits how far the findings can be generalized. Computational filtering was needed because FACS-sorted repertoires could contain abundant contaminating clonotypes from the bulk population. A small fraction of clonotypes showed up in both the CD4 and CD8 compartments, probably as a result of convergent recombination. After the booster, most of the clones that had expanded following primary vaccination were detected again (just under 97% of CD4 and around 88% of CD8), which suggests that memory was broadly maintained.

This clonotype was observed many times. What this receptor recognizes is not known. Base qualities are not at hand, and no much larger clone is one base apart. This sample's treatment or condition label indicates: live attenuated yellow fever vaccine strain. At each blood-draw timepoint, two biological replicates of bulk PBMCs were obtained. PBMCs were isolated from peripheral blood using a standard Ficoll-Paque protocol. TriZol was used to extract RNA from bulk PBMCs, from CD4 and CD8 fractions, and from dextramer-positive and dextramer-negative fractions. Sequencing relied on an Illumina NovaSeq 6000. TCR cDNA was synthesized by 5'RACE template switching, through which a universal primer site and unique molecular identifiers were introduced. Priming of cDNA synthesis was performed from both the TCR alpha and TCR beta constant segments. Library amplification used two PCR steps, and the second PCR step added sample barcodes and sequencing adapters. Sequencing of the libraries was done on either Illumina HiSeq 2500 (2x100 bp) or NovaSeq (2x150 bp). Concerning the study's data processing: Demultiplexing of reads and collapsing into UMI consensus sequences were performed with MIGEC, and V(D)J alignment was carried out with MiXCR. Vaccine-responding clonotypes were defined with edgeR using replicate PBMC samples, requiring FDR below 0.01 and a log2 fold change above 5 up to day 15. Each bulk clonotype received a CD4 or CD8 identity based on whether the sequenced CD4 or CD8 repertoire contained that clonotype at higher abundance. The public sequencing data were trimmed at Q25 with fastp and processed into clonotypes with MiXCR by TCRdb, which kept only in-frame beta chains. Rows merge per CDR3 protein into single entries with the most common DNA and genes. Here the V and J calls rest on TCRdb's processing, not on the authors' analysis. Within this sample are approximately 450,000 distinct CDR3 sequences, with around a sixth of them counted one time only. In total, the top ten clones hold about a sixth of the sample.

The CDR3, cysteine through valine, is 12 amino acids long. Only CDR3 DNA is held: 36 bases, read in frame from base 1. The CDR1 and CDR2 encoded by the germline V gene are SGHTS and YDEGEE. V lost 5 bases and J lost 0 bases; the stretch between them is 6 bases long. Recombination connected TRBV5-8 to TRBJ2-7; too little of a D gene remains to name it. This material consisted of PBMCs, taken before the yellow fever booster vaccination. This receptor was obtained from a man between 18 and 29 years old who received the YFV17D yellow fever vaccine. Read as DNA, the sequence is TGTGCCAGCAGTCTGAGCTCCTACGAGCAGTACGTC. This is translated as CASSLSSYEQYV.